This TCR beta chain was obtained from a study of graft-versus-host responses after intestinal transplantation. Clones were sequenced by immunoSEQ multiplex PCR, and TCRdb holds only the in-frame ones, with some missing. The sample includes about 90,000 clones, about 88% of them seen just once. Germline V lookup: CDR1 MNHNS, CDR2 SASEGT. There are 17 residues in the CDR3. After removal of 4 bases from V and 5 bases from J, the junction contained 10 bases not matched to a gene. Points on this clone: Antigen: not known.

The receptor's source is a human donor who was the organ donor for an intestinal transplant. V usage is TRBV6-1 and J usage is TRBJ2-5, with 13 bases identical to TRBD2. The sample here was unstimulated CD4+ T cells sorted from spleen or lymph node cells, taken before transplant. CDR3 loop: CASSADWTSGRSETQYF. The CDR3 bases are TGTGCCAGCAGTGCCGATTGGACTAGCGGGAGATCGGAGACCCAGTACTTC.